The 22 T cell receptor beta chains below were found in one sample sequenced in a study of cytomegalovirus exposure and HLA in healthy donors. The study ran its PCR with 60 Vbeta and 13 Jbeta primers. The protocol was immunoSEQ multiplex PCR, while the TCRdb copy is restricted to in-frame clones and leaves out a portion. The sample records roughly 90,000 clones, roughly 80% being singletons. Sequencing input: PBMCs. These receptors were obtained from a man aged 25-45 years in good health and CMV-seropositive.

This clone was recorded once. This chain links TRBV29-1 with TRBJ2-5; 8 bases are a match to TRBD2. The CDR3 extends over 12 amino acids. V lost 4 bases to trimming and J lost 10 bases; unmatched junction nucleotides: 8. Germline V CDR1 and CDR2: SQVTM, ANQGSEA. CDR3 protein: CSVGLAGGGQYF. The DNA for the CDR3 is TGCAGCGTTGGATTAGCCGGGGGGGGCCAGTACTTC.

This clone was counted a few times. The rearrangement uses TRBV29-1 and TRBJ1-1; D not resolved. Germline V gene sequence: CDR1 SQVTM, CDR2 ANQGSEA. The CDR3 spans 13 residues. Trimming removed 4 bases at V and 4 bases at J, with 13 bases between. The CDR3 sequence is CSVVWPGGTEAFF. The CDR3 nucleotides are TGCAGCGTTGTGTGGCCGGGTGGCACTGAAGCTTTCTTT.

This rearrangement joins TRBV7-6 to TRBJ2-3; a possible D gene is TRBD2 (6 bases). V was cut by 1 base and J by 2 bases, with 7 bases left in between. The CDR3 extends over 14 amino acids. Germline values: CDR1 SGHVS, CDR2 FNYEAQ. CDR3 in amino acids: CASSLEGLTDTQYF. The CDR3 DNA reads TGTGCCAGCAGCTTAGAGGGACTCACAGATACGCAGTATTTT.

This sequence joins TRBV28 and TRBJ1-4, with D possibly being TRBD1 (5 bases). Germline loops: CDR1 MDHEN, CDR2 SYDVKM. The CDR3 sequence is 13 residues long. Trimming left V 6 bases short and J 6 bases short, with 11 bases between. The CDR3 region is CASRSDIYEKLFF. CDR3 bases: TGTGCCAGCAGATCGGACATCTATGAAAAACTGTTTTTT.

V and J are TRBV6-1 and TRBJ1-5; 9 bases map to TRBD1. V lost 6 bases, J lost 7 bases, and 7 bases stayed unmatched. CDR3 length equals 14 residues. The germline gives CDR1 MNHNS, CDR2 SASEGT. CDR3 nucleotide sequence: TGTGCCAGCAGCGAGACAGGGGGGAGCCAGCCCCAGCATTTT. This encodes CASSETGGSQPQHF.

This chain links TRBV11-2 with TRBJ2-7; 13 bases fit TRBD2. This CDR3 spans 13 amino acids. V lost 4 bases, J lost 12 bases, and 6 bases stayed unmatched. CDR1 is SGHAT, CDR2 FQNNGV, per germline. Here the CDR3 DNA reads TGTGCCAGCAGCTCCGGACTAGCGGGAGCCAGGTACTTC. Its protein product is CASSSGLAGARYF.

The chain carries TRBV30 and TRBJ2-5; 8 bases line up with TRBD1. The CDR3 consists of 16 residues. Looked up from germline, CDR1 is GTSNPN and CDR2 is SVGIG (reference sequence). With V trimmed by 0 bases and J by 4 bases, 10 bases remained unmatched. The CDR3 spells CAWSVLPQGGRETQYF. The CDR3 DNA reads TGTGCCTGGAGTGTATTGCCACAGGGGGGACGAGAGACCCAGTACTTC.

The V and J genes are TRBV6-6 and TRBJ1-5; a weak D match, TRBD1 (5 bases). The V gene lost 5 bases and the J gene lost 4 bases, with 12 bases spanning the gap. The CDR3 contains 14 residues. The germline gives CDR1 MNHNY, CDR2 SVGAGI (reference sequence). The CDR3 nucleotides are TGTGCCAGCAGTCCAGGGCAGAAAAATCAGCCCCAGCATTTT. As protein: CASSPGQKNQPQHF.

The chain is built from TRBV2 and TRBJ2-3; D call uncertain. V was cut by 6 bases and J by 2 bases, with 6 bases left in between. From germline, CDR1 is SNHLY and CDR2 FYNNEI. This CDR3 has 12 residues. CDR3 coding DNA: TGTGCCAGCAGCCACTACACAGATACGCAGTATTTT. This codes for CASSHYTDTQYF.

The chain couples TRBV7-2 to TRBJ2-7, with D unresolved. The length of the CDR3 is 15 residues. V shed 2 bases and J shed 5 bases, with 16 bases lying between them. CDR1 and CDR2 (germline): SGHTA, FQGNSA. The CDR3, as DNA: TGTGCCAGCAGCTTAAGCCCGGGTGGTTTCCACGAGCAGTACTTC. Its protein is CASSLSPGGFHEQYF.

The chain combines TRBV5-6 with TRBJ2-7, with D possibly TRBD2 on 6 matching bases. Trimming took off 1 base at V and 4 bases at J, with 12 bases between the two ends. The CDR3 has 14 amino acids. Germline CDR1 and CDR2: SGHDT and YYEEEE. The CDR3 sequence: CASSLTGDFYEQYF. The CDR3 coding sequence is TGTGCCAGCAGCTTGACCGGGGACTTTTACGAGCAGTACTTC.

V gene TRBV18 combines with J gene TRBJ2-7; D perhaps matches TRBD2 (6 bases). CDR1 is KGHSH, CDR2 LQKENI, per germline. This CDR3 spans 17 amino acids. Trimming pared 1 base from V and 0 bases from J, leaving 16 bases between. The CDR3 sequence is CASSPRPGGASSYEQYF. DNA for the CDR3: TGTGCCAGCTCACCACGGCCAGGAGGGGCCAGCTCCTACGAGCAGTACTTC.

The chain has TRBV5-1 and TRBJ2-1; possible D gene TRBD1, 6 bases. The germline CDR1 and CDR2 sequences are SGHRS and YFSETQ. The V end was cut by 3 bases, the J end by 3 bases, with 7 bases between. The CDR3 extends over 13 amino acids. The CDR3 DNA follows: TGCGCCAGCAGCTCGGACAGCTACAATGAGCAGTTCTTC. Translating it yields CASSSDSYNEQFF.

CDR3 amino acids: CASRDLGQGADGANVLTF. The CDR3 DNA follows: TGTGCCAGCAGAGACCTGGGACAGGGGGCGGACGGGGCCAACGTCCTGACTTTC. The gene calls are TRBV28 and TRBJ2-6, with 12 bases aligning to TRBD1. The CDR3 is made up of 18 amino acids. Germline lookup yields CDR1 MDHEN and CDR2 SYDVKM. V lost 6 bases, J lost 4 bases, and 10 bases stayed unmatched.

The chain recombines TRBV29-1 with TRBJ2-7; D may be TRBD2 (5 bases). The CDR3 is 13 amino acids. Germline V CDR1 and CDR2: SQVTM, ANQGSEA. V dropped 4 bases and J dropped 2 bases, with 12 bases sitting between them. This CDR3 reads CSVGGGETYEQYF. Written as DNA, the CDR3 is TGCAGCGTTGGTGGAGGCGAAACCTACGAGCAGTACTTC.

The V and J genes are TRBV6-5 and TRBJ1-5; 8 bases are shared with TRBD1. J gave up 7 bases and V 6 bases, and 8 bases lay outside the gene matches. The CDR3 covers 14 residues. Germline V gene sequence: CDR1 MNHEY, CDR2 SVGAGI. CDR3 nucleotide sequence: TGTGCCAGCAGCTCCTCGACAGGGGTACAGCCCCAGCATTTT. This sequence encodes CASSSSTGVQPQHF.

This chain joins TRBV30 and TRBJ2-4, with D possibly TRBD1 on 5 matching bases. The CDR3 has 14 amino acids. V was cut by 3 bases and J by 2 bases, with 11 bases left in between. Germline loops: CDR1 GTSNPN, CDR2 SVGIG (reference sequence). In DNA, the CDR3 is TGTGCCTGGAGCAGGGTTCGGACCAAAAACATTCAGTACTTC. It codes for CAWSRVRTKNIQYF.

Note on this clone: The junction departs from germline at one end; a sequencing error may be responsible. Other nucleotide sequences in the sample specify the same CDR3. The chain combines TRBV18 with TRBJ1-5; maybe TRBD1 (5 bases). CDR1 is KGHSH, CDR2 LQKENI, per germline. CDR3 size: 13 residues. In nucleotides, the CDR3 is TGTGCCAGCTCTACAGGCAACAATCAGCCCCAACATTTT. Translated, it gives CASSTGNNQPQHF.

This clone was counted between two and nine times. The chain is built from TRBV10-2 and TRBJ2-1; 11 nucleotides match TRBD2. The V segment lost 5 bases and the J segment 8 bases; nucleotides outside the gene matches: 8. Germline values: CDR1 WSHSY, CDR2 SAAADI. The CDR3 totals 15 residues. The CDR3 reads CASSLAGGPFDEQFF. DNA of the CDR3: TGCGCCAGCAGTTTAGCGGGAGGGCCATTCGATGAGCAGTTCTTC.

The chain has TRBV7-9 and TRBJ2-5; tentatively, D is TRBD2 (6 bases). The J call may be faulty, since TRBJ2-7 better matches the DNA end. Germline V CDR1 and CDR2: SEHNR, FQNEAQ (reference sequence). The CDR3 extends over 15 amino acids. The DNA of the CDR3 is TGTGCCAGCAGCTTAAGCGTCGGGAGCTCCTACGAGCAGTACTTC. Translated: CASSLSVGSSYEQYF.

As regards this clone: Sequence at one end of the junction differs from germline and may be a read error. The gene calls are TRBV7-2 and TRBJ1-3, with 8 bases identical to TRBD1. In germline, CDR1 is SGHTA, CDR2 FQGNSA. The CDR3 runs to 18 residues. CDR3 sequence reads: CASSLGPTGALSGNTIYF. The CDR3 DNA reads TGTGCCAGCAGTTTAGGCCCGACAGGGGCCCTCTCTGGAAACACCATATATTTT.

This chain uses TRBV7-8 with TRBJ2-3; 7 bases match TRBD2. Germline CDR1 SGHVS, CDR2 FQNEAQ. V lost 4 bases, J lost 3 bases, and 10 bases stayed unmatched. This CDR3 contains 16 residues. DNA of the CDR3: TGTGCCAGCAGCTCCCTCAAGGGAGGGTTTACAGATACGCAGTATTTT. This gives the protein CASSSLKGGFTDTQYF. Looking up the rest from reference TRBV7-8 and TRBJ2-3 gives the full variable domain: GAGVSQSPRYKVAKRGQDVALRCDPISGHVSLFWYQQALGQGPEFLTYFQNEAQLDKSGLPSDRFFAERPEGSVSTLKIQRTQQEDSAVYLCASSSLKGGFTDTQYFGPGTRLTVL.